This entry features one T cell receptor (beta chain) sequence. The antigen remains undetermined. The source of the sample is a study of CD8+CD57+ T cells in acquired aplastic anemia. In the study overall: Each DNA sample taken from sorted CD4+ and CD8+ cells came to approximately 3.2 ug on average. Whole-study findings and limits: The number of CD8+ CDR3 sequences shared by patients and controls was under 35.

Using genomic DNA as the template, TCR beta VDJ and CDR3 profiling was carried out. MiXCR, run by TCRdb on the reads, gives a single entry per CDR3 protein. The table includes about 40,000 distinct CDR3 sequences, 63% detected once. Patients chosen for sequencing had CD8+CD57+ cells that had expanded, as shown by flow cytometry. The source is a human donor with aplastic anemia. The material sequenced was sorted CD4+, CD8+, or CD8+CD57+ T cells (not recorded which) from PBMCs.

For the CDR3, the DNA is TGTGAATTTAGCGGGAGTGACGAGCAGTACTTC. It is translated as CEFSGSDEQYF. This rearrangement joins TRBV10-3 to TRBJ2-7; 9 bases align to TRBD2. This CDR3 has 11 residues. The V gene's germline CDR1 is ENHRY and CDR2 SYGVKD.